These T cell receptor beta chains were read from a single sample in a study of CD8 T cells in Susac syndrome. TCRdb ran MiXCR on the immunoSEQ multiplex PCR reads and lists one entry per CDR3 protein. The sample carries almost 450,000 distinct CDR3 sequences, 85% to 90% recorded once. The sample taken for sequencing was CD8+ T cells from PBMCs. All receptors derive from a human donor with multiple sclerosis. Each CDR3 is given with its conserved first and last residue. A D gene is named only where the DNA matches it firmly. Where a row states a size, it is once, few, many or the class of an expanded clone; other rows omit it.

clone size,V gene,J gene,D gene,CDR3 DNA,CDR3 protein
.,TRBV6-7,TRBJ2-3,.,TGTGCCAGCACAGAAAGGTTAAATACGCAGTATTTT,CASTERLNTQYF
.,TRBV5-1,TRBJ1-2,.,TGCGCCAGCAGCGCGGACACCTATGGCTACACCTTC,CASSADTYGYTF
.,TRBV2,TRBJ1-1,TRBD1,TGTGCCAGAGCCGGGACAGGGGATCCCACTGAAGCTTTCTTT,CARAGTGDPTEAFF
.,TRBV12-5,TRBJ2-1,.,TGTGCTAGTGGTTTGGCACTAGCTTCTGAGCAGTTCTTC,CASGLALASEQFF
few,TRBV7-2,TRBJ2-3,.,TGTGCCAGCAGCCTGGCCGCTACGCAGTATTTT,CASSLAATQYF
.,TRBV13,TRBJ2-1,.,TGTGCCAGCAGCTTTGGGGTGGGGAATGAGCAGTTCTTC,CASSFGVGNEQFF
.,TRBV4-1,TRBJ1-2,TRBD1,TGCGCCAGCAGCCCAGAACAGGGGACCTCGTATGGCTACACCTTC,CASSPEQGTSYGYTF
.,TRBV7-9,TRBJ2-7,TRBD1,TGTGCCAGCAGCTCCGATGGACAGGCCACCGGGGAGCACTTC,CASSSDGQATGEHF
.,TRBV29-1,TRBJ1-1,.,TGCAGCGTTGATGTTAGCGGGAACACTGAAGCTTTCTTT,CSVDVSGNTEAFF
.,TRBV4-1,TRBJ2-1,TRBD2,TGCGCCAGCAGCCAGGGGAGGGAGGGTAGCGGGAGGATCCTGAGCTCCTACAATGAGCAGTTCTTC,CASSQGREGSGRILSSYNEQFF
.,TRBV12-3/TRBV12-4,TRBJ2-4,.,TGTGCCAGCAGCGGGGACCTGCTAGCCAAAAACATTCAGTACTTC,CASSGDLLAKNIQYF
.,TRBV28,TRBJ2-1,TRBD1,TGTGCCAGCAATTCCGCGGACAGGTCTTCAAATGAGCAGTTCTTC,CASNSADRSSNEQFF
.,TRBV27,TRBJ2-7,TRBD2,TGTGCCAGCAGTTTATCCGCCGGACTAGCGGGAGGTCTAGCCTACGAGCAGTACTTC,CASSLSAGLAGGLAYEQYF
.,TRBV19,TRBJ2-2,TRBD1,TGTGCCAGTAGTACCTGGGACAGCACCGGGGAGCTGTTTTTT,CASSTWDSTGELFF
.,TRBV7-8,TRBJ2-5,TRBD2,TGTGCCAGCAGCTCCGGGGGGGCAGAGACCCAGTACTTC,CASSSGGAETQYF
once,TRBV5-1,TRBJ1-2,.,TGCGCCAGCAGCTCCGGGACACACAAGGGGTATGGCTACACCTTC,CASSSGTHKGYGYTF
.,TRBV19,TRBJ2-1,TRBD2,TGTGCCAGTAGTTCTTTTAGCGGGGGGGGATACAATGAGCAGTTCTTC,CASSSFSGGGYNEQFF
few,TRBV27,TRBJ2-3,.,TGTGCCAGCAGTTTATCGGGGGGGGCCACAGATACGCAGTATTTT,CASSLSGGATDTQYF
.,TRBV4-1,TRBJ2-7,.,TGCGCCAGCAGCCAAGTCGGTATGTCCTACGAGCAGTACTTC,CASSQVGMSYEQYF
.,TRBV6-1,TRBJ2-7,.,TGTGCCAGCAGTGAAGGCCGGCACCTCTTCTCCTACGAGCAGTACTTC,CASSEGRHLFSYEQYF
.,TRBV11-2,TRBJ2-4,TRBD2,TGTGCCAGCAGCTTAGAATGGGGACTAGGCAACATTCAGTACTTC,CASSLEWGLGNIQYF
.,TRBV19,TRBJ2-3,TRBD2,TGTGCCAGTAGTCCCGGGACTAGCGGGAGTAGTCCAGATACGCAGTATTTT,CASSPGTSGSSPDTQYF
.,TRBV7-2,TRBJ2-3,.,TGTGCCAGCAGCTTAGCCCTCCACCGGACTAAACCTTCTAGCACAGATACGCAGTATTTT,CASSLALHRTKPSSTDTQYF
few,TRBV11-2,TRBJ2-2,.,TGTGCCAGCAGCTTAGATCGGGTCGGGGAGCTGTTTTTT,CASSLDRVGELFF
.,TRBV28,TRBJ2-1,.,TGTGCCAGCAGTTTCGCCCGGACACACTACAATGAGCAGTTCTTC,CASSFARTHYNEQFF
.,TRBV6-6,TRBJ2-2,.,TGTGCCAGCGAGTGGATTCACCGGGGGCAGGCGGGGGAGCTGTTTTTT,CASEWIHRGQAGELFF
.,TRBV27,TRBJ2-7,TRBD1,TGTGCCAGCAGTGAATGGACAGGAGACGAGCAGTACTTC,CASSEWTGDEQYF
.,TRBV20-1,TRBJ2-1,TRBD2,TGCAGTGCAGAGGCCCCCGGGACTAGCGGCAATGAGCAGTTCTTC,CSAEAPGTSGNEQFF
.,TRBV3-1,TRBJ1-1,.,TGTGCCAGCAGCCAAGTAGTGAGTGAGTACACTGAAGCTTTCTTT,CASSQVVSEYTEAFF
.,TRBV27,TRBJ2-1,.,TGTGCCAGCAGTTTAGTCGCCGCCTACAATGAGCAGTTCTTC,CASSLVAAYNEQFF
.,TRBV6-6,TRBJ2-1,.,TGTGCCAGCAGTTACGGACTGGCGAGCTCCTACAATGAGCAGTTCTTC,CASSYGLASSYNEQFF
.,TRBV5-4,TRBJ2-7,.,TGTGCCAGCAGCTTGGAGGGGACGGAGGTCTCCTACGAGCAGTACTTC,CASSLEGTEVSYEQYF
.,TRBV29-1,TRBJ1-1,.,TGCAGCGTTGATGAGGCCACAGGGCGAACTGAAGCTTTCTTT,CSVDEATGRTEAFF
once,TRBV20-1,TRBJ1-2,.,TGCAGTGCTAGAGACCCGTCCGGGGACCCCAGACAAGGCTACACCTTC,CSARDPSGDPRQGYTF
.,TRBV5-1,TRBJ2-7,TRBD2,TGCGCCAGCAGCTCCCAGACTAGCGGAGATTACGAGCAGTACTTC,CASSSQTSGDYEQYF
.,TRBV20-1,TRBJ2-1,TRBD2,TGCAGTGCTAGAGATCCGGCTAGCGGGGGCCTCAACAATGAGCAGTTCTTC,CSARDPASGGLNNEQFF
once,TRBV4-1,TRBJ1-2,.,TGCGCCAGCAGCCCTGGGTCTTTACTATATGGCTACACCTTC,CASSPGSLLYGYTF
.,TRBV14,TRBJ2-1,TRBD2,TGTGCCAGCAGGACTAGCGGGAGCCTTGAGCAGTTCTTC,CASRTSGSLEQFF
once,TRBV27,TRBJ2-7,.,TGTGCCAGCAGTTTCGCGGGACAGTCCTACGAGCAGTACTTC,CASSFAGQSYEQYF
.,TRBV2,TRBJ2-7,.,TGTGCCAGCAGTGACTCCAGCTTGGCTACCTACGAGCAGTACTTC,CASSDSSLATYEQYF
.,TRBV20-1,TRBJ1-1,.,TGCAGTGCTAGTAAGGGTTCTTACACTGAAGCTTTCTTT,CSASKGSYTEAFF
once,TRBV4-1,TRBJ1-5,TRBD1,TGCGCCAGCAGCAAGACAGGGGGAGACCAGCCCCAGCATTTT,CASSKTGGDQPQHF
.,TRBV12-3/TRBV12-4,TRBJ2-3,TRBD1,TGTGCCAGCAGTCTGACAGGGTGGGAAGATACGCAGTATTTT,CASSLTGWEDTQYF
.,TRBV28,TRBJ2-7,TRBD2,TGTGCCAGCAGGTTTAGCGGGCCGACCTACGAGCAGTACTTC,CASRFSGPTYEQYF